The 32 T cell receptor beta chains below were found in one sample sequenced in a study of blood T cell repertoires in COVID-19. The repertoire was sequenced with immunoSEQ multiplex PCR; TCRdb's copy has only in-frame clones and lacks some. The repertoire consists of 140,000 to 150,000 clones, with about four fifths occurring once and the leading ten covering around 5.4%. The sample taken for sequencing was PBMCs or T cells enriched from blood (not recorded which). The receptors were gathered from a woman aged 50 to 60 who had been exposed to COVID-19.

This sequence joins TRBV6-2 or TRBV6-3 and TRBJ1-6, with D possibly being TRBD1 (6 bases). The CDR3 consists of 16 residues. Germline loops: CDR1 MNHEY, CDR2 SVGEGT. Deletions cut 4 bases from V and 10 bases from J, with 20 bases between. The CDR3, as DNA: TGTGCCAGCAGTTCGGCGACAGGCGGCGTCGGATCACCCCTCCACTTT. Encoded protein: CASSSATGGVGSPLHF.

The chain is built from TRBV18 and TRBJ1-1; TRBD1 is a possible D gene (6 bases). The V gene lost 1 base and the J gene lost 7 bases, with 13 bases spanning the gap. Germline CDR1 reads KGHSH; CDR2 reads LQKENI. The CDR3 spans 14 residues. DNA of the CDR3: TGTGCCAGCTCACCACGGGCCCTAGGGGGTGAAGCTTTCTTT. Protein: CASSPRALGGEAFF.

The chain uses TRBV29-1 and TRBJ1-3; 9 bases align to TRBD1. The CDR3 consists of 14 residues. Germline CDR1 reads SQVTM; CDR2 reads ANQGSEA. The J segment lost 2 bases and the V segment lost 5 bases, leaving 4 bases of the junction unmatched. The CDR3 DNA reads as TGCAGCGTTTTACAGGGGGCGACTGGAAACACCATATATTTT. Protein: CSVLQGATGNTIYF. Filled out from reference TRBV29-1 and TRBJ1-3, the complete variable domain reads SAVISQKPSRDICQRGTSLTIQCQVDSQVTMMFWYRQQPGQSLTLIATANQGSEATYESGFVIDKFPISRPNLTFSTLTVSNMSPEDSSIYLCSVLQGATGNTIYFGEGSWLTVV.

The chain employs TRBV28 and TRBJ1-1; D unresolved. The length of the CDR3 is 10 residues. The germline V gene has CDR1 MDHEN and CDR2 SYDVKM. The germline V and J ends were trimmed by 8 bases and 9 bases, with 10 bases remaining between them. The CDR3 nucleotides read TGTGCCAGCTGGGAGGCGCAAGCTTTCTTT. Translation: CASWEAQAFF.

Written as DNA, the CDR3 is TGTGCCAGCTCGGAGGGGACCACTGAAGCTTTCTTT. Protein: CASSEGTTEAFF. The J gene is TRBJ1-1, the V gene TRBV6-5, with D possibly being TRBD1 (5 bases). The germline V and J ends were trimmed by 8 bases and 4 bases, with 11 bases remaining between them. From germline, CDR1 is MNHEY and CDR2 SVGAGI. CDR3 length equals 12 residues.

The rearrangement links TRBV7-6 to TRBJ2-1, with TRBD2 identical over 11 bases. CDR1 is SGHVS, CDR2 FNYEAQ, per germline. The CDR3 runs to 14 residues. Unmatched junction bases numbered 4, after V lost 8 bases and J lost 4 bases. The CDR3 coding sequence is TGTGCCAGCCAACTAGCGGGGGCGTACAATGAGCAGTTCTTC. Translated, it gives CASQLAGAYNEQFF.

The chain recombines TRBV6-5 with TRBJ2-7, with D hard to call. V dropped 2 bases and J dropped 0 bases, with 8 bases sitting between them. The CDR3 covers 14 residues. Germline-derived CDR1 and CDR2 are MNHEY and SVGAGI. Written as DNA, the CDR3 is TGTGCCAGCAGTTACGGGCAGAACTCCTACGAGCAGTACTTC. Residues: CASSYGQNSYEQYF.

The chain employs TRBV7-2 and TRBJ2-3; 10 bases are shared with TRBD1. The CDR3 consists of 15 residues. The germline CDR1 and CDR2 sequences are SGHTA and FQGNSA. The V segment lost 4 bases and the J segment 6 bases; nucleotides outside the gene matches: 7. The CDR3 sequence is CASSWGQGPGDTQYF. The CDR3 region has the DNA TGTGCCAGCAGCTGGGGACAGGGGCCCGGGGATACGCAGTATTTT.

The rearrangement links TRBV7-9 to TRBJ1-2; maybe TRBD1 (6 bases). V was trimmed by 3 bases and J by 6 bases, leaving 23 bases between them. Germline V CDR1 and CDR2: SEHNR, FQNEAQ (reference sequence). The CDR3 is 17 amino acids. CDR3 bases: TGTGCCAGCAGCTTCTTAGGTTCTAGATCAGGGGAAGATGGCTACACCTTC. As protein: CASSFLGSRSGEDGYTF. Supplemented by reference TRBV7-9 and TRBJ1-2, the full variable domain reads DTGVSQNPRHKITKRGQNVTFRCDPISEHNRLYWYRQTLGQGPEFLTYFQNEAQLEKSRLLSDRFSAERPKGSFSTLEIQRTEQGDSAMYLCASSFLGSRSGEDGYTFGSGTRLTVV.

The CDR3 spells CASSPLRDRGADTQYF. Written as DNA, the CDR3 is TGTGCCAGTAGCCCGCTCCGGGACAGGGGGGCAGATACGCAGTATTTT. J is TRBJ2-3 and V is TRBV19, with 11 nucleotides matching TRBD1. Trimming at V came to 6 bases and at J to 4 bases, leaving 9 bases not matched to a gene. The germline V gene encodes CDR1 LNHDA and CDR2 SQIVND (reference sequence). CDR3 size: 16 residues.

With respect to this clone: The junction departs from the called germline gene at one end, perhaps through a read error. The rearrangement joins TRBV9 to TRBJ2-3; 11 bases are a match to TRBD2. The CDR3 totals 13 residues. The germline gives CDR1 SGDLS, CDR2 YYNGEE. CDR3 DNA sequence: TGTGCCAGCAGCGCGGAACTAGCGGGAGAAAGGCATTTT. The encoded protein is CASSAELAGERHF. Combining the CDR3 with reference TRBV9 and TRBJ2-3 gives the whole variable domain DSGVTQTPKHLITATGQRVTLRCSPRSGDLSVYWYQQSLDQGLQFLIQYYNGEERAKGNILERFSAQQFPDLHSELNLSSLELGDSALYFCASSAELAGERHFGPGTRLTVL.

Relative to its sample, this clone is medium-sized. The rearrangement joins TRBV6-2 or TRBV6-3 to TRBJ2-2, with 10 bases lining up with TRBD2. This CDR3 region has 15 residues. The junction had 6 bases not matched to a gene; V was cut back by 8 bases and J by 3 bases. From germline, CDR1 is MNHEY and CDR2 SVGEGT. CDR3 region: CASRSLAGDTGELFF. The CDR3 DNA sequence: TGTGCCAGCCGTTCTCTAGCGGGGGACACCGGGGAGCTGTTTTTT.

V gene TRBV7-2 combines with J gene TRBJ2-7; the match to TRBD2 covers 7 bases. The CDR3 is 16 amino acids. With 0 bases clipped from V and 3 bases from J, the junction kept 8 bases outside the gene matches. Germline CDR1 reads SGHTA; CDR2 reads FQGNSA. The CDR3 nucleotides are TGTGCCAGCAGCTTAGCGCGGCCTAGCGGTAACTACGAGCAGTACTTC. It is translated as CASSLARPSGNYEQYF.

CDR3 residues: CASSPTSGFEQFF. In DNA form, the CDR3 reads TGTGCCAGCAGCCCGACCTCAGGGTTTGAGCAGTTCTTC. The chain links TRBV11-2 to TRBJ2-1; weak D call: TRBD1 (5 bases). The V gene's germline CDR1 is SGHAT and CDR2 FQNNGV. This CDR3 is 13 amino acids long. V shed 5 bases and J shed 9 bases, with 14 bases lying between them.

The V call is TRBV6-6, the J call TRBJ2-1, with 8 bases identical to TRBD1. The CDR3 runs 16 residues. V shed 0 bases and J 8 bases; nucleotides not matched to a gene: 9. Germline V lookup: CDR1 MNHNY, CDR2 SVGAGI (reference sequence). The CDR3 here is CASSYSPGQDRDEQFF. CDR3 nucleotides: TGTGCCAGCAGTTACTCACCGGGACAGGATAGAGATGAGCAGTTCTTC.

The V and J genes are TRBV6-2 or TRBV6-3 and TRBJ1-5; D is undetermined. Germline V gene data show CDR1 as MNHEY and CDR2 as SVGEGT. The V and J ends lost 0 bases and 8 bases respectively, with 14 bases between them. The CDR3 totals 15 residues. CDR3 protein: CASSYSTARVEPQHF. The CDR3 region has the DNA TGTGCCAGCAGTTACTCGACCGCGCGGGTTGAGCCCCAGCATTTT.

The rearrangement joins TRBV6-2 or TRBV6-3 to TRBJ2-5; D is uncertain. Germline assignment: CDR1 MNHEY and CDR2 SVGEGT. Trimming removed 2 bases at V and 5 bases at J, with 6 bases between. The CDR3 consists of 12 residues. The CDR3, as DNA: TGTGCCAGCAGTTACGGCCGCGAGACCCAGTACTTC. Its protein product is CASSYGRETQYF.

The V call is TRBV11-3, the J call TRBJ2-3; D not resolved. The germline gives CDR1 SGHNT, CDR2 YENEEA. The V and J ends lost 1 base and 3 bases respectively, with 5 bases between them. There are 13 residues in the CDR3. CDR3 nucleotides: TGTGCCAGCAGCTTAGTCTTGACAGATACGCAGTATTTT. It codes for CASSLVLTDTQYF.

The chain links TRBV28 to TRBJ1-1; D may be TRBD1 (5 bases). The CDR3 runs 12 residues. Germline CDR1 and CDR2: MDHEN and SYDVKM. Trimming removed 3 bases from V and 6 bases from J, with 8 bases in between. CDR3 amino acids: CASSFFRAEAFF. CDR3 coding DNA: TGTGCCAGCAGTTTTTTCAGGGCTGAAGCTTTCTTT. The full variable domain, rest sourced from reference TRBV28 and TRBJ1-1, is DVKVTQSSRYLVKRTGEKVFLECVQDMDHENMFWYRQDPGLGLRLIYFSYDVKMKEKGDIPEGYSVSREKKERFSLILESASTNQTSMYLCASSFFRAEAFFGQGTRLTVV.

CDR3 in DNA: TGTGCCAGCAGCTGGCGGGATGCGCAGGGCTACGAGCAGTACTTC. Residues: CASSWRDAQGYEQYF. This chain links TRBV6-5 with TRBJ2-7, with D perhaps TRBD2 (6 bases). Germline values: CDR1 MNHEY, CDR2 SVGAGI. Trimming left V 6 bases short and J 3 bases short, with 18 bases between. This CDR3 spans 15 amino acids.

This chain's CDR3 is CASRTSGTGTGEQYF. As DNA, the CDR3 is TGTGCCAGCAGAACCTCCGGGACAGGGACGGGCGAGCAGTACTTC. The chain recombines TRBV6-1 with TRBJ2-7; 9 nucleotides match TRBD1. The germline CDR1 and CDR2 sequences are MNHNS and SASEGT. CDR3 size: 15 residues. J gave up 6 bases and V 6 bases, and 12 bases lay outside the gene matches.

The chain uses TRBV4-3 and TRBJ1-2; 9 positions match TRBD1. The germline V gene encodes CDR1 LGHNA and CDR2 YSLEER. V dropped 4 bases and J dropped 4; count of bases not matched to a gene: 7. The CDR3 length is 15 residues. DNA of the CDR3: TGCGCCAGCAGCCCCAACAGGGGGCATACCTATGGCTACACCTTC. Translated, it gives CASSPNRGHTYGYTF.

The chain has TRBV4-1 and TRBJ1-1; D remains ambiguous. The germline V gene encodes CDR1 MGHRA and CDR2 YSYEKL. CDR3 length: 16 amino acids. V lost 1 base and J lost 8, with 20 bases in between. This CDR3 reads CASSQVIALTPKEAFF. In nucleotides, the CDR3 is TGCGCCAGCAGCCAAGTTATCGCCCTAACCCCGAAGGAAGCTTTCTTT.

V is TRBV9 and J is TRBJ1-1; D is ambiguous. This CDR3 comprises 14 residues. Germline CDR1 reads SGDLS; CDR2 reads YYNGEE. The V end lost 0 bases, the J end lost 0 bases, and 6 bases lay between the germline ends. CDR3 sequence: CASSVESLNTEAFF. As DNA, the CDR3 is TGTGCCAGCAGCGTAGAGAGTTTGAACACTGAAGCTTTCTTT.

This clone has just one count. The CDR3 DNA is TGTGCCAGCAGTATCCCTGGCAGGGGAGAAGAGACCCAGTACTTC. It specifies CASSIPGRGEETQYF. The chain links TRBV25-1 to TRBJ2-5, with D maybe TRBD1 (6 bases). The V end was cut by 5 bases, the J end by 3 bases, with 16 bases between. CDR1 is MGHDK and CDR2 is SYGVNS in the germline V gene. This CDR3 spans 15 amino acids.

This chain uses TRBV3-1 (or the pseudogene TRBV3-2) with TRBJ2-2; 9 bases agree with TRBD2. The V gene end was trimmed by 0 bases and the J gene end by 4 bases; junction bases not matched to a gene: 6. Germline CDR1 reads LGHDT; CDR2 reads YNNKEL (reference sequence). The CDR3 sequence is 17 residues long. The CDR3 is CASSQEALAGFTGELFF. CDR3 DNA: TGTGCCAGCAGCCAAGAAGCCCTAGCGGGGTTCACCGGGGAGCTGTTTTTT.

This chain joins TRBV7-9 and TRBJ2-1; D is perhaps TRBD2 (5 bases). V gave up 5 bases and J gave up 0 bases, with 8 bases separating them. This CDR3 spans 14 amino acids. The germline V gene encodes CDR1 SEHNR and CDR2 FQNEAQ (reference sequence). The CDR3 here is CASSPGSSYNEQFF. In nucleotides, the CDR3 is TGTGCCAGCAGCCCGGGGAGCTCCTACAATGAGCAGTTCTTC.

This chain connects TRBV7-2 to TRBJ2-1; the match to TRBD1 covers 11 bases. The CDR3 spans 15 residues. Germline lookup yields CDR1 SGHTA and CDR2 FQGNSA. Losses at the gene ends were 4 bases for V and 2 bases for J; bases not matched to a gene: 1. The CDR3 loop reads CASSWTGGPYNEQFF. The CDR3 DNA reads TGTGCCAGCAGCTGGACAGGGGGCCCCTACAATGAGCAGTTCTTC. Complete variable domain (other parts from reference TRBV7-2 and TRBJ2-1): GAGVSQSPSNKVTEKGKDVELRCDPISGHTALYWYRQSLGQGLEFLIYFQGNSAPDKSGLPSDRFSAERTGGSVSTLTIQRTQQEDSAVYLCASSWTGGPYNEQFFGPGTRLTVL.

V is TRBV6-5 and J is TRBJ1-2; D may be TRBD1 (5 bases). V lost 0 bases to trimming and J lost 4 bases, with 15 bases between them. Germline V gives CDR1 MNHEY, CDR2 SVGAGI. The CDR3 runs 16 residues. The CDR3 sequence: CASSYSRDPYFYGYTF. The CDR3 coding sequence is TGTGCCAGCAGTTACTCCAGGGATCCATACTTCTATGGCTACACCTTC.

The chain has TRBV2 and TRBJ2-5; no clear D gene. CDR1 and CDR2 (germline): SNHLY, FYNNEI. The CDR3 covers 12 residues. Trimming took 5 bases from V and 5 from J, leaving 9 bases between them. The CDR3 nucleotides are TGTGCCAGCAGTCCCCTGGGCGAGACCCAGTACTTC. It specifies CASSPLGETQYF.

The chain couples TRBV27 to TRBJ2-2; 9 bases agree with TRBD1. CDR3 length equals 15 residues. Germline values: CDR1 MNHEY, CDR2 SMNVEV (reference sequence). V dropped 6 bases and J dropped 6; count of bases not matched to a gene: 8. DNA of the CDR3: TGTGCCAGCAGGCTGAAGCGACAGGGGGCCGGGGAGCTGTTTTTT. Protein sequence: CASRLKRQGAGELFF.

In DNA, the CDR3 is TGTGCCAGCTCACCACGGGAGTCAGAGCAGTACTTC. Protein product: CASSPRESEQYF. The chain employs TRBV18 and TRBJ2-7; D may be TRBD2 (5 bases). V lost 1 base and J lost 7, with 8 bases in between. The germline V gene has CDR1 KGHSH and CDR2 LQKENI. The CDR3 runs to 12 residues.